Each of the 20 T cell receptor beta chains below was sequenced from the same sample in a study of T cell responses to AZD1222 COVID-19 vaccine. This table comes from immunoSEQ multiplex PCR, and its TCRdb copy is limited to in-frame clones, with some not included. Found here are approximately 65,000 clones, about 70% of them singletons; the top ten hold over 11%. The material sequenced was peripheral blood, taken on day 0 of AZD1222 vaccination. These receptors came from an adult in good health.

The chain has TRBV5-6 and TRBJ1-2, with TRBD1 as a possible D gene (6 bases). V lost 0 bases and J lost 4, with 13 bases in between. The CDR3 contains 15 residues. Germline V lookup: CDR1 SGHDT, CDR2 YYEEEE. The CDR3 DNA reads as TGTGCCAGCAGCTTGGGGGCAGGGGATAGCTATGGCTACACCTTC. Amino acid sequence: CASSLGAGDSYGYTF.

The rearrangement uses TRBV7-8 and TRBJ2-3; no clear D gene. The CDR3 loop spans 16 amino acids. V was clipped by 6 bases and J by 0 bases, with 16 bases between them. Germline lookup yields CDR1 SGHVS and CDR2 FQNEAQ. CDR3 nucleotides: TGTGCCAGCAGTCCAGGACGGTTCTCTAGCACAGATACGCAGTATTTT. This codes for CASSPGRFSSTDTQYF.

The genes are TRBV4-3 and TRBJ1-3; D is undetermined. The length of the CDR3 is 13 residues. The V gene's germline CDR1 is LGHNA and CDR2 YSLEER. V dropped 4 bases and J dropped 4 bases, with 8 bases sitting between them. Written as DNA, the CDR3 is TGCGCCAGCAGCCCCGAGGAGGGAAACACCATATATTTT. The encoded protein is CASSPEEGNTIYF.

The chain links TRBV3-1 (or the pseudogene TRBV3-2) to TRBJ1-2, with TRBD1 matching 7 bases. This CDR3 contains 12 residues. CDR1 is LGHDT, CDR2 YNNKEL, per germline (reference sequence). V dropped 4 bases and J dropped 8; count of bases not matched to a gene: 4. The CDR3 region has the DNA TGTGCCAGCAGCCCGCGGGACAGCGGCTACACCTTC. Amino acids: CASSPRDSGYTF.

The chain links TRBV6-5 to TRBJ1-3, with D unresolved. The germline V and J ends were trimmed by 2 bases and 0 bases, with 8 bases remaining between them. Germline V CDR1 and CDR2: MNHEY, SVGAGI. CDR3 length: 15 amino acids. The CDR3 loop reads CASSYGLSSGNTIYF. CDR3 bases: TGTGCCAGCAGTTACGGCCTAAGCTCTGGAAACACCATATATTTT.

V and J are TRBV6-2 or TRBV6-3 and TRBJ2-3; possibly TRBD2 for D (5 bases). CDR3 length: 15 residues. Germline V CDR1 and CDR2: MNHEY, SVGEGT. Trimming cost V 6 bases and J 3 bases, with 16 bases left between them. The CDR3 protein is CASSPDRGWTDTQYF. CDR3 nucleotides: TGTGCCAGCAGCCCAGACCGGGGTTGGACAGATACGCAGTATTTT.

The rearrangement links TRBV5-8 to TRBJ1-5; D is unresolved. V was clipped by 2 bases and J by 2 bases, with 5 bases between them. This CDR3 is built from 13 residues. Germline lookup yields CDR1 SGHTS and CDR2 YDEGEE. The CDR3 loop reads CASSFAGNQPQHF. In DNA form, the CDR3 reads TGTGCCAGCAGCTTTGCAGGCAATCAGCCCCAGCATTTT.

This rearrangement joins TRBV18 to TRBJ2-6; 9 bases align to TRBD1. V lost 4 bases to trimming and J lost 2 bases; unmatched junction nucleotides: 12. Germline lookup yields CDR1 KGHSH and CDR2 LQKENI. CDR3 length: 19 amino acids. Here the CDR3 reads CASSQLPGQGSAGANVLTF. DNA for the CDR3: TGTGCCAGCTCACAACTTCCGGGACAGGGATCAGCTGGGGCCAACGTCCTGACTTTC.

CDR3 region: CASSQDIRPTNEKLFF. The DNA for the CDR3 is TGCGCCAGCAGCCAAGACATCCGCCCAACTAATGAAAAACTGTTTTTT. The chain has TRBV4-3 and TRBJ1-4; D is ambiguous. Trimming removed 0 bases at V and 0 bases at J, with 8 bases between. The germline V gene encodes CDR1 LGHNA and CDR2 YSLEER. The CDR3 consists of 16 residues.

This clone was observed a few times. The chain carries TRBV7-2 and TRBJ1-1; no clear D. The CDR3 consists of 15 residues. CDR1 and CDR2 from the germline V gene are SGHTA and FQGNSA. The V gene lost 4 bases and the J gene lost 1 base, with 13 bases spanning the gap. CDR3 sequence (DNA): TGTGCCAGCAGCTCCCCTTTTGACTCGAACACTGAAGCTTTCTTT. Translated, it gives CASSSPFDSNTEAFF.

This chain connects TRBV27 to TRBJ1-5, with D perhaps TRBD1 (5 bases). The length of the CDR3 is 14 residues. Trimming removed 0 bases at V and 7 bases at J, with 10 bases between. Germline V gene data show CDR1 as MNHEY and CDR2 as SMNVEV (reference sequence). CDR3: CASSLSGRRQPQHF. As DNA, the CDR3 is TGTGCCAGCAGTTTATCGGGGCGGAGGCAGCCCCAGCATTTT.

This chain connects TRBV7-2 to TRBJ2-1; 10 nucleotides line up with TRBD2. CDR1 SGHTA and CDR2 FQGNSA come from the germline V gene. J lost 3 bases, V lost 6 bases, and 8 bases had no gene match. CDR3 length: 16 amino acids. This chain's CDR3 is CASSLIAGGLYNEQFF. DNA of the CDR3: TGTGCCAGCAGTCTCATAGCGGGGGGCCTCTACAATGAGCAGTTCTTC.

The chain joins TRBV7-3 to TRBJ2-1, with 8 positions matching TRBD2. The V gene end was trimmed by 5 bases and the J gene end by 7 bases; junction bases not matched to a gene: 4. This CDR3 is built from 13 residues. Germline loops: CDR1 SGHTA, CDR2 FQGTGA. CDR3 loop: CASSPGLGNEQFF. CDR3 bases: TGTGCCAGCAGCCCGGGACTAGGAAATGAGCAGTTCTTC.

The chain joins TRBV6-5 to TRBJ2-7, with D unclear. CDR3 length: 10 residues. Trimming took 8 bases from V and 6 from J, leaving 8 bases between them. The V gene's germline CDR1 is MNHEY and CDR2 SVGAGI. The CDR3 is CASARREQYF. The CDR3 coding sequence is TGTGCCAGCGCCAGACGCGAGCAGTACTTC.

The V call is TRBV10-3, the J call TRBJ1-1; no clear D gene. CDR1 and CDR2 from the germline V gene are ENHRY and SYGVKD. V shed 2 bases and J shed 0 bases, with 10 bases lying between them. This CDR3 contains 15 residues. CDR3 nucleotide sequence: TGTGCCATCAGTGAGGGGCTGGCGATGAACACTGAAGCTTTCTTT. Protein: CAISEGLAMNTEAFF.

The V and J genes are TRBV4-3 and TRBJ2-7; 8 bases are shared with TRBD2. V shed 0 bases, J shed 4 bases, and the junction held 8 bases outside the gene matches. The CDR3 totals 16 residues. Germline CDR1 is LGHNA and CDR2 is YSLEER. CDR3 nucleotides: TGCGCCAGCAGCCAAGATGTCACTAGCGGAGCGTACGAGCAGTACTTC. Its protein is CASSQDVTSGAYEQYF.

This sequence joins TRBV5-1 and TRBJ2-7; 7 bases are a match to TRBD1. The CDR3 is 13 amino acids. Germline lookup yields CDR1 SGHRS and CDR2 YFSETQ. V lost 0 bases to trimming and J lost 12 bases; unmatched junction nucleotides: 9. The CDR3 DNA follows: TGCGCCAGCAGCTTGGAGGGACAGAGTAAGGGGTACTTC. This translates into CASSLEGQSKGYF.

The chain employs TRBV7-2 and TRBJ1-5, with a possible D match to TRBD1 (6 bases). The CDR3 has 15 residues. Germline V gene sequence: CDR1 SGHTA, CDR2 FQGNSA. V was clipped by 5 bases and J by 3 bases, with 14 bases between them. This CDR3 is CASSPIRGPNQPQHF. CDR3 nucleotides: TGTGCCAGCAGCCCTATCAGGGGCCCCAATCAGCCCCAGCATTTT.

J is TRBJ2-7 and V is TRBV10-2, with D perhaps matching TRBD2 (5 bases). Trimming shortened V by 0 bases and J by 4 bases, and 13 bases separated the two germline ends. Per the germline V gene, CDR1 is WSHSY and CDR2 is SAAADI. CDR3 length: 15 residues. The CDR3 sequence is CASSESGRDSYEQYF. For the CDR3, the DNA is TGCGCCAGCAGTGAGTCGGGCCGGGATTCTTACGAGCAGTACTTC.

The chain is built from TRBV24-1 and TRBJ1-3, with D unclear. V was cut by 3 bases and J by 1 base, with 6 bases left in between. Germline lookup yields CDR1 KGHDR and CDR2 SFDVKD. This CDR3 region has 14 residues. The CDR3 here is CATSDPLSGNTIYF. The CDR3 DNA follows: TGTGCCACCAGTGATCCCCTGTCTGGAAACACCATATATTTT.